The 24 T cell receptor beta chains reported below all come from one sample, sequenced in a study of blood T cells in healthy people across ages. It was with a sample-barcoded 5' primer and a J-beta primer mix that a second PCR of roughly 7 to 12 cycles was run. One entry per CDR3 protein results from TCRdb running MiXCR on the 5' RACE reads. The repertoire holds over 1,300,000 distinct CDR3 sequences, around 59% seen once, with 6.5% to 8.5% in the top ten. Material for sequencing was blood. The receptors here all came from a man aged 18-30 years in good health.

This clonotype has more than one count but fewer than ten. An end of the junction does not agree with germline; a read error may underlie this. The genes are TRBV5-1 and TRBJ2-7, with D perhaps TRBD1 (6 bases). The CDR3 has 13 residues. The germline CDR1 and CDR2 sequences are SGHRS and YFSETQ. The CDR3 bases are TGTGCCAGCAGCCTTCAACAGGGCTACGAGCAGTACTTC. This sequence encodes CASSLQQGYEQYF.

V gene TRBV9 combines with J gene TRBJ2-4, with 10 bases identical to TRBD2. Germline assignment: CDR1 SGDLS and CDR2 YYNGEE. CDR3 length equals 18 residues. J lost 3 bases, V lost 2 bases, and 11 bases had no gene match. This CDR3 is CASSVSGGTPLNKNIQYF. As DNA, the CDR3 is TGTGCCAGCAGCGTTAGCGGGGGGACACCCCTCAACAAAAACATTCAGTACTTC.

The chain has TRBV4-2 and TRBJ1-5, with 7 bases that match TRBD1. Germline-derived CDR1 and CDR2 are LGHNA and YNFKEQ. The CDR3 sequence is 15 residues long. The junction had 9 bases not matched to a gene; V was cut back by 5 bases and J by 5 bases. CDR3 DNA sequence: TGTGCCAGCAGCGATCCGGGACAGAATTATCAGCCCCAGCATTTT. It encodes CASSDPGQNYQPQHF.

CDR3 coding DNA: TGTGCCAGCAGCTACCGACAGGGGGTCTCCTACGAGCAGTACTTC. Translating it yields CASSYRQGVSYEQYF. This rearrangement joins TRBV7-2 to TRBJ2-7; 9 bases align to TRBD1. Germline V gene sequence: CDR1 SGHTA, CDR2 FQGNSA. After removal of 4 bases from V and 0 bases from J, the junction contained 4 bases not matched to a gene. The CDR3 consists of 15 residues.

The chain employs TRBV4-2 and TRBJ2-3; TRBD1 aligns across 8 bases. Germline V lookup: CDR1 LGHNA, CDR2 YNFKEQ. The CDR3 is 15 residues long. V shed 4 bases and J 3 bases; nucleotides not matched to a gene: 6. The CDR3 DNA follows: TGTGCCAGCAGCCCCTGGCAGGGGGCTACAGATACGCAGTATTTT. Amino acids: CASSPWQGATDTQYF.

The rearrangement uses TRBV15 and TRBJ2-3; either TRBD1 or TRBD2 may supply D (5 bases each). CDR3 length equals 13 residues. The V end was cut by 8 bases, the J end by 4 bases, with 13 bases between. Germline loops: CDR1 LNHNV, CDR2 YYDKDF (reference sequence). The DNA for the CDR3 is TGTGCCACCCGGGGCGGATCGTCAGATACGCAGTATTTT. It specifies CATRGGSSDTQYF.

This chain links TRBV5-1 with TRBJ2-1; TRBD2 aligns across 7 bases. The CDR3 is made up of 13 amino acids. Per the germline V gene, CDR1 is SGHRS and CDR2 is YFSETQ. The junction had 9 bases not matched to a gene; V was cut back by 2 bases and J by 13 bases. The CDR3 protein is CASSFRREEHQFF. In nucleotides, the CDR3 is TGCGCCAGCAGCTTCCGCCGGGAGGAACACCAGTTCTTC.

This clonotype was seen a handful of times. V gene TRBV29-1 combines with J gene TRBJ1-1; D uncertain. Trimming removed 6 bases from V and 2 bases from J, with 10 bases in between. The CDR3 sequence is 12 residues long. CDR1 and CDR2 from the germline V gene are SQVTM and ANQGSEA. The CDR3 sequence is CSVLTSNTEAFF. CDR3 nucleotides: TGCAGCGTCTTAACAAGCAACACTGAAGCTTTCTTT. Looking up the rest from reference TRBV29-1 and TRBJ1-1 gives the full variable domain: SAVISQKPSRDICQRGTSLTIQCQVDSQVTMMFWYRQQPGQSLTLIATANQGSEATYESGFVIDKFPISRPNLTFSTLTVSNMSPEDSSIYLCSVLTSNTEAFFGQGTRLTVV.

The chain couples TRBV6-2 or TRBV6-3 to TRBJ2-6; TRBD2 might be the D (6 bases). This CDR3 has 18 residues. V was cut by 7 bases and J by 2 bases, with 21 bases left in between. Germline V gene sequence: CDR1 MNHEY, CDR2 SVGEGT. The CDR3 sequence is CASNSLIAAGTGANVLTF. As DNA, the CDR3 is TGTGCCAGCAATTCCCTGATAGCCGCGGGGACTGGGGCCAACGTCCTGACTTTC.

J is TRBJ1-3 and V is TRBV11-2; tentatively, D is TRBD1 (5 bases). The CDR3 has 16 residues. Per the germline V gene, CDR1 is SGHAT and CDR2 is FQNNGV. The ends were cut back, 1 base at V and 2 bases at J, with 12 bases in the middle. The CDR3 protein is CASSLVPRGAGNTIYF. In DNA form, the CDR3 reads TGTGCCAGCAGCTTAGTGCCGAGGGGAGCTGGAAACACCATATATTTT.

V is TRBV5-1 and J is TRBJ2-7; D not resolved. The CDR3 is 15 amino acids. V was pared by 0 bases and J by 2 bases, with 12 bases between. CDR1 and CDR2 from the germline V gene are SGHRS and YFSETQ. The CDR3 protein is CASSLGGPVTYEQYF. CDR3 in DNA: TGCGCCAGCAGCTTGGGTGGGCCTGTAACCTACGAGCAGTACTTC.

The chain employs TRBV25-1 and TRBJ2-4; D call uncertain. V was pared by 6 bases and J by 8 bases, with 20 bases between. Germline CDR1 reads MGHDK; CDR2 reads SYGVNS. The CDR3 has 15 residues. CDR3 loop: CASSPDVVGLDIQYF. The CDR3 bases are TGTGCCAGCAGCCCCGATGTGGTGGGTCTGGACATTCAGTACTTC.

This clonotype occurred once. The chain employs TRBV28 and TRBJ1-5, with unresolved D. The CDR3 is made up of 16 amino acids. The V and J ends lost 1 base and 4 bases respectively, with 14 bases between them. The germline V gene encodes CDR1 MDHEN and CDR2 SYDVKM. DNA for the CDR3: TGTGCCAGCAGTTTATTGGTCGCCATTGGGAATCAGCCCCAGCATTTT. Translating gives CASSLLVAIGNQPQHF.

Only a few counts were recorded for this clonotype. The CDR3 loop reads CSVRGGGNEQYF. DNA of the CDR3: TGCAGTGTAAGAGGTGGGGGTAACGAGCAGTACTTC. J is TRBJ2-5 and V is TRBV20-1, with D perhaps given as TRBD1 or TRBD2 (5 bases each). The J call may be wrong; the DNA end is better matched by TRBJ2-7. Looked up from germline, CDR1 is DFQATT and CDR2 is SNEGSKA (reference sequence). The length of the CDR3 is 12 residues.

The rearrangement uses TRBV3-1 and TRBJ2-3; TRBD2 aligns across 9 bases. The CDR3 consists of 18 residues. The germline CDR1 and CDR2 sequences are LGHDT and YNNKEL (reference sequence). V was clipped by 0 bases and J by 5 bases; unmatched bases: 12. In nucleotides, the CDR3 is TGTGCCAGCAGCCAAGATATGCTGAGGCGGGGGGGCCGAGATACGCAGTATTTT. Translated: CASSQDMLRRGGRDTQYF.

V is TRBV29-1 and J is TRBJ2-1, with D unclear. Germline values: CDR1 SQVTM, CDR2 ANQGSEA. The CDR3 loop spans 13 amino acids. Trimming removed 4 bases at V and 3 bases at J, with 10 bases between. CDR3 sequence reads: CSVVATIYNEQFF. CDR3 coding DNA: TGCAGCGTTGTTGCGACAATCTACAATGAGCAGTTCTTC.

V and J are TRBV7-2 and TRBJ1-2; TRBD1 might be the D (6 bases). Germline V gene lookup returns CDR1 SGHTA and CDR2 FQGNSA. The CDR3 is made up of 17 amino acids. V was trimmed by 2 bases and J by 6 bases, leaving 22 bases between them. CDR3 protein: CASSLTEGSWGGNGYTF. The CDR3 DNA reads as TGTGCCAGCAGCTTAACCGAGGGATCATGGGGGGGCAATGGCTACACCTTC.

This CDR3 reads CASSMTTVSYEQYF. CDR3 nucleotide sequence: TGTGCCAGCAGTATGACGACGGTCTCCTACGAGCAGTACTTC. The chain recombines TRBV28 with TRBJ2-7; D unclear. V dropped 5 bases and J dropped 0 bases, with 11 bases sitting between them. CDR3 length: 14 residues. The V gene's germline CDR1 is MDHEN and CDR2 SYDVKM.

This rearrangement joins TRBV2 to TRBJ2-1; 10 nucleotides agree with TRBD1. V shed 10 bases, J shed 8 bases, and the junction held 11 bases outside the gene matches. CDR1 is SNHLY, CDR2 FYNNEI, per germline. This CDR3 has 14 amino acids. CDR3 coding DNA: TGTGCCAACAGGGGTCAAGACAGGGGGCATGAGCAGTTCTTC. It specifies CANRGQDRGHEQFF.

This clonotype is a singleton in its sample. The CDR3 DNA follows: TGCGCCAGCAGCCACGGCCTCCGAGGGGACACTGAAGCTTTCTTT. Translated: CASSHGLRGDTEAFF. This rearrangement joins TRBV4-1 to TRBJ1-1; D is possibly TRBD1 (5 bases). Germline-derived CDR1 and CDR2 are MGHRA and YSYEKL. Trimming took 3 bases from V and 3 from J, leaving 14 bases between them. This CDR3 contains 15 residues.

The rearrangement links TRBV12-3 or TRBV12-4 to TRBJ1-4; no firm D call. The CDR3 has 12 amino acids. V lost 3 bases and J lost 14, with 13 bases in between. CDR3 region: CASSFSRGPLFF. DNA for the CDR3: TGTGCCAGCAGTTTCTCCAGAGGACCCCTGTTTTTT.

The CDR3 is CSARDPSGGDYHNEQFF. As DNA, the CDR3 is TGCAGTGCTAGAGATCCTAGCGGGGGTGACTATCACAATGAGCAGTTCTTC. The gene calls are TRBV20-1 and TRBJ2-1; 10 bases line up with TRBD2. Unmatched junction bases numbered 10, after V lost 0 bases and J lost 5 bases. The CDR3 runs 17 residues. Per germline, CDR1 DFQATT and CDR2 SNEGSKA (reference sequence).

This chain connects TRBV5-1 to TRBJ2-3; tentatively, D is TRBD1 or TRBD2 (6 bases each). Germline CDR1 and CDR2: SGHRS and YFSETQ. Trimming removed 3 bases from V and 1 base from J, with 15 bases in between. The CDR3 is made up of 16 amino acids. The DNA for the CDR3 is TGCGCCAGCAGCTCCCTACAGGGAGGAGGCACAGATACGCAGTATTTT. Translation gives CASSSLQGGGTDTQYF. Drawing the rest from reference TRBV5-1 and TRBJ2-3, the complete variable domain is KAGVTQTPRYLIKTRGQQVTLSCSPISGHRSVSWYQQTPGQGLQFLFEYFSETQRNKGNFPGRFSGRQFSNSRSEMNVSTLELGDSALYLCASSSLQGGGTDTQYFGPGTRLTVL.

A single count supports this clonotype. One end of the junction is discordant with germline, which a read error may explain. The J gene is TRBJ1-1, the V gene TRBV4-3; D is perhaps TRBD1 (6 bases). CDR1 is LGHNA, CDR2 YSLEER, per germline. The CDR3 runs 14 residues. The CDR3 nucleotides read TGCTCCAGCAGCCAATGGGGGGCGAACACTGAAGCTTTCTTT. Encoded protein: CSSSQWGANTEAFF.